What follows are 27 T cell receptor beta chains derived from one specimen sequenced in a study of blood T cell repertoires in COVID-19. Some clones are missing from TCRdb's copy, which holds only in-frame ones; the method was immunoSEQ multiplex PCR. The sample has 90,000 or so clones; 85% to 90% are singletons. The sequencing input was peripheral blood. The receptors derive from a man aged 60-69 years with acute or convalescent COVID-19.

Worth noting for this clone: This specimen includes other DNA sequences encoding the same CDR3. The chain employs TRBV5-1 and TRBJ2-3; 10 bases agree with TRBD1. Trimming at V came to 0 bases and at J to 4 bases, leaving 5 bases not matched to a gene. The CDR3 length is 16 residues. Germline V gene data show CDR1 as SGHRS and CDR2 as YFSETQ. The CDR3, as DNA: TGCGCCAGCAGCTTGGCCGGGGACAGGGGATCAGATACGCAGTATTTT. As protein: CASSLAGDRGSDTQYF.

This clone was counted a single time. The chain links TRBV15 to TRBJ1-1; a possible D gene is TRBD1 (5 bases). Per the germline V gene, CDR1 is LNHNV and CDR2 is YYDKDF (reference sequence). The CDR3 runs to 15 residues. Between the trimmed V and J ends, which lost 1 base and 5 bases, there was a span of 14 bases. CDR3 in DNA: TGTGCCACCAGCAGAGCGACAGCCTTGGGAACTGAAGCTTTCTTT. Its translation is CATSRATALGTEAFF.

This clone appeared once. The chain has TRBV30 and TRBJ2-7; 9 bases are a match to TRBD2. This CDR3 is 16 amino acids long. The germline V gene encodes CDR1 GTSNPN and CDR2 SVGIG (reference sequence). V lost 5 bases to trimming and J lost 2 bases; unmatched junction nucleotides: 13. The CDR3 DNA is TGTGCCTGGGGGGGAGACCGGACTAGCGACACCTACGAGCAGTACTTC. Residues: CAWGGDRTSDTYEQYF.

The chain links TRBV5-1 to TRBJ2-4; TRBD2 is a possible D gene (6 bases). CDR3 length: 19 amino acids. The germline V gene encodes CDR1 SGHRS and CDR2 YFSETQ. V shed 0 bases and J shed 0 bases, with 19 bases lying between them. The CDR3 reads CASSLGSGDRSLAKNIQYF. The CDR3 nucleotides read TGCGCCAGCAGCTTGGGTAGCGGAGACCGCTCTTTAGCCAAAAACATTCAGTACTTC.

This rearrangement joins TRBV5-4 to TRBJ1-1; D is perhaps TRBD1 (6 bases). Per germline, CDR1 SGHNT and CDR2 YYREEE (reference sequence). The V end lost 2 bases, the J end lost 5 bases, and 16 bases lay between the germline ends. This CDR3 spans 15 amino acids. Here the CDR3 DNA reads TGTGCCAGCAGCTTCCCAGACAGGCGAGGGACTGAAGCTTTCTTT. As protein: CASSFPDRRGTEAFF.

This clone was recorded only once. This chain uses TRBV12-3 or TRBV12-4 with TRBJ1-3; D perhaps matches TRBD1 (5 bases). Trimming removed 3 bases from V and 8 bases from J, with 11 bases in between. There are 13 residues in the CDR3. Here the CDR3 DNA reads TGTGCCAGCAGTTTTTCGGGGGTGGACACCATATATTTT. Translated: CASSFSGVDTIYF.

This clone was seen once. The V gene is TRBV6-4, the J gene TRBJ2-2; D might be TRBD1 (6 bases). V shed 7 bases and J shed 2 bases, with 11 bases lying between them. Germline-derived CDR1 and CDR2 are MRHNA and SNTAGT. The CDR3 extends over 14 amino acids. DNA for the CDR3: TGTGCCAGCACAGGACAGCAAAACACCGGGGAGCTGTTTTTT. It translates to CASTGQQNTGELFF.

This chain connects TRBV5-6 to TRBJ2-5; possibly TRBD2 for D (5 bases). The CDR3 has 12 amino acids. The V and J ends lost 4 bases and 5 bases respectively, with 9 bases between them. Germline values: CDR1 SGHDT, CDR2 YYEEEE. The CDR3 spells CASSLLVETQYF. The CDR3 DNA sequence: TGTGCCAGCAGCCTACTAGTCGAGACCCAGTACTTC.

This chain uses TRBV5-1 with TRBJ2-3; 11 bases agree with TRBD2. From germline, CDR1 is SGHRS and CDR2 YFSETQ. Unmatched junction bases numbered 4, after V lost 2 bases and J lost 5 bases. CDR3 length: 15 residues. The CDR3 coding sequence is TGCGCCAGCAGCTTTAGCGGGGGGGCCTTAGATACGCAGTATTTT. Its translation is CASSFSGGALDTQYF. The variable domain in full, with the rest retrieved from reference TRBV5-1 and TRBJ2-3, is KAGVTQTPRYLIKTRGQQVTLSCSPISGHRSVSWYQQTPGQGLQFLFEYFSETQRNKGNFPGRFSGRQFSNSRSEMNVSTLELGDSALYLCASSFSGGALDTQYFGPGTRLTVL.

This chain connects TRBV27 to TRBJ1-5, with 9 bases fitting TRBD1. CDR3 length equals 14 residues. J was trimmed by 7 bases and V by 5 bases; bases with no gene match: 6. Germline CDR1 and CDR2: MNHEY and SMNVEV (reference sequence). The CDR3 sequence: CASSPWTGDQPQHF. The CDR3 DNA follows: TGTGCCAGCAGTCCATGGACAGGGGACCAGCCCCAGCATTTT.

This sequence joins TRBV7-8 and TRBJ2-1; 9 nucleotides agree with TRBD1. Germline CDR1 and CDR2: SGHVS and FQNEAQ. This CDR3 comprises 15 residues. The trim removed 6 bases at V and 12 bases at J, leaving 15 bases unmatched. The CDR3 reads CASSSPGTGFVGQFF. The CDR3, as DNA: TGTGCCAGCAGTTCCCCCGGGACAGGGTTCGTTGGGCAGTTCTTC.

Written as DNA, the CDR3 is TGCAGCGGTGGACGGGGCACTGAAGCTTTCTTT. It yields the protein CSGGRGTEAFF. J is TRBJ1-1 and V is TRBV29-1; D uncertain. V was clipped by 7 bases and J by 4 bases, with 10 bases between them. This CDR3 has 11 amino acids. Germline V gene lookup returns CDR1 SQVTM and CDR2 ANQGSEA.

This chain joins TRBV7-2 and TRBJ1-4, with TRBD1 as a possible D gene (5 bases). V was trimmed by 6 bases and J by 4 bases, leaving 12 bases between them. The CDR3 is 14 amino acids. The germline V gene has CDR1 SGHTA and CDR2 FQGNSA. The CDR3 protein is CASRFRRGNEKLFF. CDR3 sequence (DNA): TGTGCCAGCAGATTCAGAAGGGGTAATGAAAAACTGTTTTTT.

This clone is a singleton in its sample. The chain joins TRBV11-2 to TRBJ2-7; TRBD2 matches at 11 bases. CDR3 length equals 15 residues. With V trimmed by 4 bases and J by 3 bases, 5 bases remained unmatched. Germline values: CDR1 SGHAT, CDR2 FQNNGV. CDR3 in amino acids: CASSYGTSGLYEQYF. CDR3 DNA: TGTGCCAGCAGCTACGGGACTAGCGGCCTCTACGAGCAGTACTTC.

The chain couples TRBV7-2 to TRBJ2-3; 7 positions match TRBD2. This CDR3 is 16 amino acids long. The J segment lost 5 bases and the V segment lost 3 bases, leaving 11 bases of the junction unmatched. Per the germline V gene, CDR1 is SGHTA and CDR2 is FQGNSA. DNA of the CDR3: TGTGCCAGCAGCTTTTCGACTAGCCTAAATGGAGATACGCAGTATTTT. This translates into CASSFSTSLNGDTQYF. The full variable domain, completed using reference TRBV7-2 and TRBJ2-3, is GAGVSQSPSNKVTEKGKDVELRCDPISGHTALYWYRQSLGQGLEFLIYFQGNSAPDKSGLPSDRFSAERTGGSVSTLTIQRTQQEDSAVYLCASSFSTSLNGDTQYFGPGTRLTVL.

This chain connects TRBV6-5 to TRBJ1-2, with D possibly matching TRBD1 (5 bases). V gave up 6 bases and J gave up 4 bases, with 15 bases separating them. CDR1 and CDR2 from the germline V gene are MNHEY and SVGAGI. The CDR3 covers 14 residues. CDR3 loop: CASRSSTVFYGYTF. CDR3 DNA: TGTGCCAGCAGATCCTCGACAGTTTTCTATGGCTACACCTTC.

This clone was seen once. The chain links TRBV7-3 to TRBJ2-1; 10 bases fit TRBD2. This CDR3 has 18 residues. Germline lookup yields CDR1 SGHTA and CDR2 FQGTGA. Trimming at V came to 5 bases and at J to 4 bases, leaving 14 bases not matched to a gene. Here the CDR3 DNA reads TGTGCCAGCAGCCGCCTACGAGCGGGGGGGCTAATGTACAATGAGCAGTTCTTC. It specifies CASSRLRAGGLMYNEQFF.

This chain links TRBV5-1 with TRBJ2-1; 7 bases match TRBD2. The V gene end was trimmed by 4 bases and the J gene end by 11 bases; junction bases not matched to a gene: 15. Germline CDR1 reads SGHRS; CDR2 reads YFSETQ. The CDR3 length is 15 residues. CDR3 sequence: CASSPTSGTLVQQFF. CDR3 sequence (DNA): TGCGCCAGCAGCCCGACCAGCGGGACCCTAGTACAGCAGTTCTTC.

The CDR3 sequence is CASSQPEGTGGGWETQYF. CDR3 bases: TGCGCCAGCAGTCAGCCTGAGGGGACAGGGGGCGGTTGGGAGACCCAGTACTTC. The V call is TRBV23-1, the J call TRBJ2-5; 12 bases agree with TRBD1. TRBV23-1 is an ORF for which the function is uncertain. This CDR3 contains 18 residues. V was pared by 3 bases and J by 5 bases, with 13 bases of the junction left unmatched.

The chain carries TRBV11-3 and TRBJ2-5, with a weak D call TRBD1 (6 bases). Germline lookup yields CDR1 SGHNT and CDR2 YENEEA. The CDR3 extends over 14 amino acids. Trimming pared 1 base from V and 5 bases from J, leaving 11 bases between. This CDR3 is CASSLGQQGETQYF. The CDR3 DNA follows: TGTGCCAGCAGCTTAGGCCAACAGGGCGAGACCCAGTACTTC.

This sequence joins TRBV18 and TRBJ2-1; 9 nucleotides line up with TRBD1. The germline V gene encodes CDR1 KGHSH and CDR2 LQKENI. This CDR3 is 19 amino acids long. V dropped 4 bases and J dropped 0; count of bases not matched to a gene: 13. The CDR3 is CASSRLGTGLPSSYNEQFF. The CDR3 bases are TGTGCCAGCTCACGGCTCGGGACAGGGCTACCTAGCTCCTACAATGAGCAGTTCTTC.

The gene calls are TRBV30 and TRBJ2-4, with 9 bases aligning to TRBD1. The germline CDR1 and CDR2 sequences are GTSNPN and SVGIG (reference sequence). Losses at the gene ends were 2 bases for V and 8 bases for J; bases not matched to a gene: 4. This CDR3 has 13 residues. The CDR3 here is CAWSRTGVYIQYF. The CDR3, as DNA: TGTGCCTGGAGTCGGACAGGGGTTTACATTCAGTACTTC.

The chain links TRBV5-1 to TRBJ1-2; TRBD1 aligns across 7 bases. V shed 0 bases, J shed 0 bases, and the junction held 5 bases outside the gene matches. The CDR3 has 16 residues. Germline V gives CDR1 SGHRS, CDR2 YFSETQ. This CDR3 reads CASSLAQGQPNYGYTF. DNA of the CDR3: TGCGCCAGCAGCTTGGCGCAGGGACAGCCTAACTATGGCTACACCTTC.

This chain joins TRBV6-2 or TRBV6-3 and TRBJ1-1; D unclear. This CDR3 contains 13 residues. Germline loops: CDR1 MNHEY, CDR2 SVGEGT. Trimming took off 2 bases at V and 7 bases at J, with 11 bases between the two ends. In nucleotides, the CDR3 is TGTGCCAGCAGTTACAGAGGTAGAGTTGAAGCTTTCTTT. It is translated as CASSYRGRVEAFF.

The V and J genes are TRBV6-1 and TRBJ2-7; possible D gene TRBD1, 5 bases. Trimming took 5 bases from V and 2 from J, leaving 10 bases between them. Germline V gives CDR1 MNHNS, CDR2 SASEGT. This CDR3 has 13 residues. DNA of the CDR3: TGTGCCAGCAGTTATGGGGCCACCTACGAGCAGTACTTC. Amino acids: CASSYGATYEQYF.

The J gene is TRBJ2-7, the V gene TRBV5-1, with a weak D call TRBD2 (5 bases). Trimming took off 3 bases at V and 0 bases at J, with 19 bases between the two ends. CDR3 length: 17 amino acids. In germline, CDR1 is SGHRS, CDR2 YFSETQ. The CDR3 region is CASSSNAGVQSSYEQYF. CDR3 in DNA: TGCGCCAGCAGCTCTAACGCGGGCGTACAGAGCTCCTACGAGCAGTACTTC.

The V call is TRBV10-2, the J call TRBJ2-2, with 13 nucleotides matching TRBD2. The CDR3 has 16 residues. Germline loops: CDR1 WSHSY, CDR2 SAAADI. V lost 6 bases and J lost 6; bases outside the gene matches: 7. CDR3 residues: CASRDTSGRASGELFF. As DNA, the CDR3 is TGCGCCAGCAGGGATACTAGCGGGAGGGCCTCCGGGGAGCTGTTTTTT.